A single sample is the source of the 24 T cell receptor beta chains below, sequenced in a study of CD8+ T cells in alopecia areata. Treatment reported: oral pan-JAK inhibitor, 5-10 mg twice daily. Extraction and reverse transcription of RNA yielded cDNA as the sequencing template. TCRdb's table, derived via immunoSEQ multiplex PCR, lists solely in-frame clones and lacks some. This sample yields about 76,000 clones, of which roughly 66% are seen a single time; less than 25% belongs to the top ten. The sequenced sample was CD8+ T cells sorted from blood, obtained at week 24, from a patient treated with tofacitinib. The source of these receptors is a human donor with alopecia areata.

This chain uses TRBV30 with TRBJ1-2; 8 bases match TRBD1. This CDR3 is 16 amino acids long. Trimming took 4 bases from V and 1 from J; bases not matched to a gene: 11. Germline CDR1 GTSNPN, CDR2 SVGIG (reference sequence). CDR3 amino acids: CAWTPQGATLNYGYTF. Written as DNA, the CDR3 is TGTGCCTGGACCCCTCAGGGGGCGACCCTTAACTATGGCTACACCTTC.

This clone has only a few counts. This chain uses TRBV9 with TRBJ1-1; D unresolved. The length of the CDR3 is 12 residues. Trimming stripped 3 bases from V and 3 bases from J, with 6 bases between. Germline CDR1 reads SGDLS; CDR2 reads YYNGEE. The DNA of the CDR3 is TGTGCCAGCAGCGCCTTGGACACTGAAGCTTTCTTT. It yields the protein CASSALDTEAFF.

This clone has more than one count but fewer than ten. The chain uses TRBV27 and TRBJ2-3; 8 bases are a match to TRBD2. CDR3 length: 14 amino acids. Germline lookup yields CDR1 MNHEY and CDR2 SMNVEV (reference sequence). V was clipped by 3 bases and J by 5 bases; unmatched bases: 4. The CDR3 DNA reads TGTGCCAGCAGTTTGGGACTAGAGGGAGATACGCAGTATTTT. It is translated as CASSLGLEGDTQYF.

This clone was counted a few times. This rearrangement joins TRBV2 to TRBJ1-1; 7 bases map to TRBD1. The CDR3 covers 16 residues. The germline V gene encodes CDR1 SNHLY and CDR2 FYNNEI. V lost 4 bases and J lost 6; bases outside the gene matches: 14. DNA for the CDR3: TGTGCCAGCAGTGCGGGACAGACGATATTTAGAGCTGAAGCTTTCTTT. Protein product: CASSAGQTIFRAEAFF.

The V and J genes are TRBV19 and TRBJ2-5; TRBD1 matches at 9 bases. The V gene end was trimmed by 5 bases and the J gene end by 6 bases; junction bases not matched to a gene: 10. The CDR3 contains 15 residues. The germline V gene has CDR1 LNHDA and CDR2 SQIVND (reference sequence). CDR3 bases: TGTGCCAGTAGTCCCACCGGGACAGGGATGCAGACCCAGTACTTC. This codes for CASSPTGTGMQTQYF.

The chain employs TRBV4-3 and TRBJ2-4; D could derive from TRBD1 or TRBD2 (6 bases each). The V end lost 3 bases, the J end lost 8 bases, and 23 bases lay between the germline ends. Looked up from germline, CDR1 is LGHNA and CDR2 is YSLEER. The CDR3 length is 17 residues. The CDR3 spells CASSQSFLGAGSDIQYF. Written as DNA, the CDR3 is TGCGCCAGCAGCCAGAGTTTTCTGGGGGCGGGGTCAGACATTCAGTACTTC.

The genes are TRBV29-1 and TRBJ1-2; tentative D call: TRBD1 (5 bases). This CDR3 has 12 residues. The germline CDR1 and CDR2 sequences are SQVTM and ANQGSEA. Between the trimmed V and J ends, which lost 5 bases and 6 bases, there was a span of 13 bases. The CDR3 sequence is CSVPWARDGYTF. In DNA form, the CDR3 reads TGCAGCGTTCCCTGGGCCAGGGATGGCTACACCTTC.

The J gene is TRBJ2-7, the V gene TRBV6-5; unclear D gene. Trimming took off 0 bases at V and 0 bases at J, with 9 bases between the two ends. CDR1 MNHEY and CDR2 SVGAGI come from the germline V gene. CDR3 size: 15 residues. The CDR3 DNA is TGTGCCAGCAGTTACTCGGAGACACCCTCCTACGAGCAGTACTTC. This codes for CASSYSETPSYEQYF.

CDR3 protein: CASSGLLQETQYF. DNA of the CDR3: TGTGCCAGCAGTGGACTACTTCAAGAGACCCAGTACTTC. The V gene is TRBV27, the J gene TRBJ2-5; TRBD2 might be the D (6 bases). Germline V gene lookup returns CDR1 MNHEY and CDR2 SMNVEV (reference sequence). Trimming pared 5 bases from V and 2 bases from J, leaving 9 bases between. The CDR3 is 13 residues long.

V gene TRBV29-1 combines with J gene TRBJ2-3, with D uncertain. The CDR3 sequence is 11 residues long. The V gene's germline CDR1 is SQVTM and CDR2 ANQGSEA. This chain's CDR3 is CSAPSTDTQYF. CDR3 in DNA: TGCAGTGCACCATCTACAGATACGCAGTATTTT.

This sequence joins TRBV27 and TRBJ2-7; D gene ambiguous. Trimming cost V 2 bases and J 3 bases, with 14 bases left between them. In germline, CDR1 is MNHEY, CDR2 SMNVEV (reference sequence). This CDR3 contains 15 residues. This chain's CDR3 is CASSLDGVNRYEQYF. CDR3 nucleotide sequence: TGTGCCAGCAGTTTAGATGGGGTAAACCGCTACGAGCAGTACTTC.

This rearrangement joins TRBV4-1 to TRBJ2-7; D is undetermined. This CDR3 has 16 amino acids. The germline gives CDR1 MGHRA, CDR2 YSYEKL. Trimming stripped 0 bases from V and 3 bases from J, with 15 bases between. In nucleotides, the CDR3 is TGCGCCAGCAGCCAAGATCTACAGACTTCGAGCTACGAGCAGTACTTC. This sequence encodes CASSQDLQTSSYEQYF.

The chain uses TRBV13 and TRBJ2-1; the match to TRBD2 covers 10 bases. The CDR3 is 16 amino acids. Trimming removed 0 bases from V and 4 bases from J; junction bases left unmatched: 3. Germline V gene data show CDR1 as PRHDT and CDR2 as FYEKMQ (reference sequence). CDR3 in amino acids: CASSLGLAGEYNEQFF. CDR3 in DNA: TGTGCCAGCAGCTTAGGTCTAGCGGGGGAGTACAATGAGCAGTTCTTC. Looking up the rest from reference TRBV13 and TRBJ2-1 gives the full variable domain: AAGVIQSPRHLIKEKRETATLKCYPIPRHDTVYWYQQGPGQDPQFLISFYEKMQSDKGSIPDRFSAQQFSDYHSELNMSSLELGDSALYFCASSLGLAGEYNEQFFGPGTRLTVL.

The gene calls are TRBV4-1 and TRBJ2-3; tentatively, D is TRBD2 (6 bases). This CDR3 contains 17 residues. V lost 1 base and J 1 base, leaving 15 bases between the germline ends. Germline CDR1 MGHRA, CDR2 YSYEKL. The DNA for the CDR3 is TGCGCCAGCAGCCAAGTCCCTCCGGAGCGGGGCACAGATACGCAGTATTTT. Encoded protein: CASSQVPPERGTDTQYF.

The sample holds a few counts of this clone. Other DNA sequences of this sample code for an identical CDR3. The V gene is TRBV6-4, the J gene TRBJ1-1; D ambiguous. The CDR3 runs 13 residues. Trimming removed 3 bases at V and 1 base at J, with 6 bases between. Germline lookup yields CDR1 MRHNA and CDR2 SNTAGT. This chain's CDR3 is CASSEIPNTEAFF. The CDR3 DNA follows: TGTGCCAGCAGTGAAATACCGAACACTGAAGCTTTCTTT.

This clone was counted between two and nine times. The gene calls are TRBV4-3 and TRBJ2-5; no clear D gene. The CDR3 contains 14 residues. Germline assignment: CDR1 LGHNA and CDR2 YSLEER. The ends were cut back, 3 bases at V and 0 bases at J, with 8 bases in the middle. CDR3: CASSQGRYQETQYF. The CDR3 bases are TGCGCCAGCAGCCAGGGCCGGTACCAAGAGACCCAGTACTTC.

The rearrangement links TRBV27 to TRBJ2-5; the match to TRBD1 covers 7 bases. Germline CDR1 reads MNHEY; CDR2 reads SMNVEV (reference sequence). There are 13 residues in the CDR3. The V gene end was trimmed by 3 bases and the J gene end by 3 bases; junction bases not matched to a gene: 1. The CDR3 loop is CASSFDREETQYF. The CDR3 DNA is TGTGCCAGCAGTTTCGACAGGGAAGAGACCCAGTACTTC.

This chain connects TRBV7-3 to TRBJ2-1, with a possible D match to TRBD2 (5 bases). Looked up from germline, CDR1 is SGHTA and CDR2 is FQGTGA. The CDR3 totals 16 residues. Deletions cut 0 bases from V and 0 bases from J, with 9 bases between. As DNA, the CDR3 is TGTGCCAGCAGCTTAACTGGACTCCTCTCCTACAATGAGCAGTTCTTC. Translation: CASSLTGLLSYNEQFF.

There are a few counts of this clone. This chain uses TRBV4-1 with TRBJ1-4; D gene unclear. V was shortened by 0 bases and J by 5 bases, with 13 bases between the two germline ends. Germline values: CDR1 MGHRA, CDR2 YSYEKL. The CDR3 has 16 amino acids. The CDR3 is CASSQDEGRRNEKLFF. For the CDR3, the DNA is TGCGCCAGCAGCCAAGATGAAGGGCGGCGCAATGAAAAACTGTTTTTT.

V gene TRBV29-1 combines with J gene TRBJ2-1; the D call may be TRBD1 or TRBD2 (6 bases each). The V end lost 6 bases, the J end lost 3 bases, and 18 bases lay between the germline ends. The CDR3 extends over 15 amino acids. Germline V gives CDR1 SQVTM, CDR2 ANQGSEA. CDR3 sequence: CSVSWAGQNYNEQFF. The DNA of the CDR3 is TGCAGCGTGAGTTGGGCGGGACAAAACTACAATGAGCAGTTCTTC.

The chain links TRBV12-5 to TRBJ2-1; TRBD2 agrees at 13 bases. Trimming took 1 base from V and 2 from J; bases not matched to a gene: 11. Germline V gene data show CDR1 as LGHNT and CDR2 as FRNRAP. The CDR3 is made up of 20 amino acids. The CDR3 bases are TGTGCTAGTGGTTTGGACCCCGGGGGACTAGCGGGGACAACCTACAATGAGCAGTTCTTC. Residues: CASGLDPGGLAGTTYNEQFF. The whole variable domain, filled in from reference TRBV12-5 and TRBJ2-1, reads DARVTQTPRHKVTEMGQEVTMRCQPILGHNTVFWYRQTMMQGLELLAYFRNRAPLDDSGMPKDRFSAEMPDATLATLKIQPSEPRDSAVYFCASGLDPGGLAGTTYNEQFFGPGTRLTVL.

The chain couples TRBV7-3 to TRBJ2-1; 9 nucleotides align to TRBD2. CDR3 length equals 15 residues. Germline lookup yields CDR1 SGHTA and CDR2 FQGTGA. Trimming at V came to 4 bases and at J to 0 bases, leaving 1 base not matched to a gene. As DNA, the CDR3 is TGTGCCAGCAGCTCAGCGGGGGGCTCCTACAATGAGCAGTTCTTC. Translation gives CASSSAGGSYNEQFF.

V gene TRBV9 combines with J gene TRBJ2-1, with unresolved D. V was clipped by 2 bases and J by 5 bases, with 11 bases between them. This CDR3 comprises 14 residues. Germline V lookup: CDR1 SGDLS, CDR2 YYNGEE. The CDR3 sequence is CASSVGAQDNEQFF. DNA of the CDR3: TGTGCCAGCAGCGTTGGAGCGCAAGACAATGAGCAGTTCTTC.

V and J are TRBV13 and TRBJ2-7; 8 bases align to TRBD2. The CDR3 contains 14 residues. Germline CDR1 PRHDT, CDR2 FYEKMQ (reference sequence). The V and J ends lost 5 bases and 0 bases, in that order; junction bases with no gene match: 3. CDR3 region: CASSETSASYEQYF. The CDR3 nucleotides read TGTGCCAGCAGCGAGACTAGCGCCTCCTACGAGCAGTACTTC.